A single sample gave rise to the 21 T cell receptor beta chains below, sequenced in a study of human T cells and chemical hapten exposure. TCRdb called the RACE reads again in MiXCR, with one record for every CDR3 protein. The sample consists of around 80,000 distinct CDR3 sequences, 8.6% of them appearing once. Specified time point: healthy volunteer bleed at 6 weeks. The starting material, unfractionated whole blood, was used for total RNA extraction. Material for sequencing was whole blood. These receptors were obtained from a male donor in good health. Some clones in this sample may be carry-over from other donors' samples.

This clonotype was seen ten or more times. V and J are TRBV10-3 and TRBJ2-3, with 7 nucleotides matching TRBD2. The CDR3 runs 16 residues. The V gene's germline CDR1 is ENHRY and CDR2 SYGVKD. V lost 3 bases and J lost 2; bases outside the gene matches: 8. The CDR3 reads CAISDSPAGITDTQYF. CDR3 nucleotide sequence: TGTGCCATCAGTGATAGCCCAGCGGGGATCACAGATACGCAGTATTTT.

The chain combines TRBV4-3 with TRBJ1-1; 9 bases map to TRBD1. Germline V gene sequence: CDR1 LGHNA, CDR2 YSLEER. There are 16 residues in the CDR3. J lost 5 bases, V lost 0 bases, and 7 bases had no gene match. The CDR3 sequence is CASSQDSGTGNTEAFF. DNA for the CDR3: TGCGCCAGCAGCCAAGATTCCGGGACAGGGAATACTGAAGCTTTCTTT.

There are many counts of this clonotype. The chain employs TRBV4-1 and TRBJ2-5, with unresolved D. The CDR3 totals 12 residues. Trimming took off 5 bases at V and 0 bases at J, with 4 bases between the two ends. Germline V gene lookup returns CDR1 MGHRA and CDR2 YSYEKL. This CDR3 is CASSGNQETQYF. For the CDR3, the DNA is TGCGCCAGCAGCGGCAACCAAGAGACCCAGTACTTC.

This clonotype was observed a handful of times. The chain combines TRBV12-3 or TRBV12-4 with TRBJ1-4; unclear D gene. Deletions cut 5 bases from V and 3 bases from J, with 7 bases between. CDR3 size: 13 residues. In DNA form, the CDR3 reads TGTGCCAGCAGTCCAGCCTCTAATGAAAAACTGTTTTTT. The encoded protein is CASSPASNEKLFF.

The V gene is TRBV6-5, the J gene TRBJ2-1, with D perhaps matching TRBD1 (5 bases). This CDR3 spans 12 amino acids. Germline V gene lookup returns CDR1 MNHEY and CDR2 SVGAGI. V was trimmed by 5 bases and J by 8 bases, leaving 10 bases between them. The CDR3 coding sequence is TGTGCCAGCAGTCAGCAGGGTCATGAGCAGTTCTTC. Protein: CASSQQGHEQFF.

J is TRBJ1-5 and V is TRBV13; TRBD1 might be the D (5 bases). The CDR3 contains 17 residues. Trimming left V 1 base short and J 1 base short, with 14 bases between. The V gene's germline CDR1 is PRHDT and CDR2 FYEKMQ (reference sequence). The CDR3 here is CASSLELGQASNQPQHF. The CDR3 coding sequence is TGTGCCAGCAGCTTAGAGTTGGGGCAGGCGAGCAATCAGCCCCAGCATTTT.

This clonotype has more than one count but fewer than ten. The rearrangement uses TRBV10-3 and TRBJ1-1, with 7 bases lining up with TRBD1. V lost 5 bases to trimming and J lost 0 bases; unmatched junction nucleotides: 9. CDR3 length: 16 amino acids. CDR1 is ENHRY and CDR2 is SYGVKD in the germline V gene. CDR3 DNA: TGTGCCATCAGTACGACAGGGACTAGTATGAACACTGAAGCTTTCTTT. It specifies CAISTTGTSMNTEAFF.

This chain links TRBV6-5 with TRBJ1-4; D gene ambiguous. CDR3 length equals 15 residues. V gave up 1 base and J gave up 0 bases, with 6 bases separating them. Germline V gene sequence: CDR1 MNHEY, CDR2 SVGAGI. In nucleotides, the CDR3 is TGTGCCAGCAGTTACTGGCCTGCAACTAATGAAAAACTGTTTTTT. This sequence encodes CASSYWPATNEKLFF.

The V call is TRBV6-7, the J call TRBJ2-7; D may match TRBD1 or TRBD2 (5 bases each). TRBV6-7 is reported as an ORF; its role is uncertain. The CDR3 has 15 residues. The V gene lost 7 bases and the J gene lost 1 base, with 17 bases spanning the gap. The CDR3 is CASNHKTGPSYEQYF. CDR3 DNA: TGTGCCAGCAACCACAAGACGGGGCCTTCCTACGAGCAGTACTTC.

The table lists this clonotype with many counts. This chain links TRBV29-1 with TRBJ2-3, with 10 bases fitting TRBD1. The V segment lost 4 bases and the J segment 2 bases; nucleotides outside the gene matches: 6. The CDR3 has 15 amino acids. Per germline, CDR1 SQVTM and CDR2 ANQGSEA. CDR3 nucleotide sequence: TGCAGCGTTGTTGGCGGGACAGGGGACACAGATACGCAGTATTTT. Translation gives CSVVGGTGDTDTQYF.

The CDR3: CASSLVTGGGTDTQYF. The CDR3 coding sequence is TGTGCCAGCAGCTTGGTTACAGGGGGCGGCACAGATACGCAGTATTTT. The chain joins TRBV11-2 to TRBJ2-3; 9 nucleotides align to TRBD1. The germline CDR1 and CDR2 sequences are SGHAT and FQNNGV. Trimming at V came to 3 bases and at J to 1 base, leaving 5 bases not matched to a gene. This CDR3 is built from 16 residues.

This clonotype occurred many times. The CDR3 DNA is TGCAGTGCTAGGACTAGCGAGCGTCCCTACAATGAGCAGTTCTTC. Protein sequence: CSARTSERPYNEQFF. The rearrangement joins TRBV20-1 to TRBJ2-1, with 8 positions matching TRBD2. The CDR3 spans 15 residues. Germline loops: CDR1 DFQATT, CDR2 SNEGSKA (reference sequence). With 3 bases clipped from V and 2 bases from J, the junction kept 6 bases outside the gene matches.

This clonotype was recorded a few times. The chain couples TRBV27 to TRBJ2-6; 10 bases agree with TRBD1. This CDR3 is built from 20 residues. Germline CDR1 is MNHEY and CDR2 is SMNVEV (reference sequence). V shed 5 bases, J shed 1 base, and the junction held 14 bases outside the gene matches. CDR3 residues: CASSPPARDRGLSGANVLTF. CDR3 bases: TGTGCCAGCAGTCCACCAGCCCGCGACAGGGGGCTTTCTGGGGCCAACGTCCTGACTTTC.

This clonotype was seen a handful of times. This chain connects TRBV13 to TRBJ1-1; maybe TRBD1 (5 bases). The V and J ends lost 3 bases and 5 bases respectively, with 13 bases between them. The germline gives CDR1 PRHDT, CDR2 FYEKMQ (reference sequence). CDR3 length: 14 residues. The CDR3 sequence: CASSLSEGSTEAFF. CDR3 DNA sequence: TGTGCCAGCAGCTTGTCCGAGGGGAGTACTGAAGCTTTCTTT.

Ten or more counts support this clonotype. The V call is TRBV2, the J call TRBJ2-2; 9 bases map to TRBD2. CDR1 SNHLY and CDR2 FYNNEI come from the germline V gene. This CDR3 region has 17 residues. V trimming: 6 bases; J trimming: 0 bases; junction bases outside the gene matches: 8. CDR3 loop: CASSYPTSGPNTGELFF. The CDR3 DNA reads TGTGCCAGCAGCTACCCAACTAGCGGGCCGAACACCGGGGAGCTGTTTTTT.

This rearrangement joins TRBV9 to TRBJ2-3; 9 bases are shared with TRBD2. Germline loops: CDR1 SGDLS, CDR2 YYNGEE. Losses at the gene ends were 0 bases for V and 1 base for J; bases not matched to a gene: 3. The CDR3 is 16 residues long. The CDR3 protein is CASSVEPSGGTDTQYF. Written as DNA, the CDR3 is TGTGCCAGCAGCGTAGAACCTAGCGGGGGCACAGATACGCAGTATTTT.

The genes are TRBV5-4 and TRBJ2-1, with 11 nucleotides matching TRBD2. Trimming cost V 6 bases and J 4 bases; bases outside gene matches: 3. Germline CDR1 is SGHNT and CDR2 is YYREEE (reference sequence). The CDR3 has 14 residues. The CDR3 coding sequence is TGTGCCAGCACCGGGACTAGCGGTTACAATGAGCAGTTCTTC. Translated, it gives CASTGTSGYNEQFF.

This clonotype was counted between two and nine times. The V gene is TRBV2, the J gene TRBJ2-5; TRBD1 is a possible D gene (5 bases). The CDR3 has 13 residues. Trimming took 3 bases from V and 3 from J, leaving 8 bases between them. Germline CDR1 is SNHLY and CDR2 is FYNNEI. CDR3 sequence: CASSDDSEETQYF. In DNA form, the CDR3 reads TGTGCCAGCAGTGATGACAGTGAAGAGACCCAGTACTTC.

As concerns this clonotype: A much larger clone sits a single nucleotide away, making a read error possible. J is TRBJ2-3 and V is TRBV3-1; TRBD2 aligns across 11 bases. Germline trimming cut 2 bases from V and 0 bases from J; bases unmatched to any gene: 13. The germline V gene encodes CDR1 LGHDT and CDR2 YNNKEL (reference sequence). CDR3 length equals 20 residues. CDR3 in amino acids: CASSQNHRTSGHASTDTQYF. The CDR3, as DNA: TGTGCCAGCAGCCAAAATCATAGGACTAGCGGGCACGCTAGCACAGATACGCAGTATTTT.

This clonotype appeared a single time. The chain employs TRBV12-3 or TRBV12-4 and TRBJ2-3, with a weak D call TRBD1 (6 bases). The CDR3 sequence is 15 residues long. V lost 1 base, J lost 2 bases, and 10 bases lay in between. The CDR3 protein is CASSLDRAFTDTQYF. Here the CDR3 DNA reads TGTGCCAGCAGTTTAGACAGGGCCTTCACAGATACGCAGTATTTT.

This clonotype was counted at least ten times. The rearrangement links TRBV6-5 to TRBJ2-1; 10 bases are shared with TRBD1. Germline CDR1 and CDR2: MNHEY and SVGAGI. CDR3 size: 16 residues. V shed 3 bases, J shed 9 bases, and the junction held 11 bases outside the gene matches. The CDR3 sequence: CASSYKTGGAGAEQFF. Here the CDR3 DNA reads TGTGCCAGCAGTTATAAGACAGGGGGCGCAGGCGCTGAGCAGTTCTTC.